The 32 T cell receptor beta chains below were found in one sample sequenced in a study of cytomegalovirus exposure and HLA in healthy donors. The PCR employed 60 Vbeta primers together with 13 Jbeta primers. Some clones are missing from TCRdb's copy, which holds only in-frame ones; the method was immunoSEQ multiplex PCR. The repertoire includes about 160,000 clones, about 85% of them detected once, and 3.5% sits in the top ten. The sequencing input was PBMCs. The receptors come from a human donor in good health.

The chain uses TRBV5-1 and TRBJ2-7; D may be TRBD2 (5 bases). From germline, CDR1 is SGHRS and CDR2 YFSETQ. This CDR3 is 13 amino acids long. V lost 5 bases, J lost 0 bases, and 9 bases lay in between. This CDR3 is CASSIGSSYEQYF. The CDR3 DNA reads TGCGCCAGCAGTATAGGGAGCTCCTACGAGCAGTACTTC.

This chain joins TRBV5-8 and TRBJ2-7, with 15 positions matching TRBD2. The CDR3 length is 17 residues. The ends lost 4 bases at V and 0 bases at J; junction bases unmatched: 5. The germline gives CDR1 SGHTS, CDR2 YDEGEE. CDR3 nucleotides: TGTGCCAGCAGCACGGGACTAGCGGGAGGCCTCTCCTACGAGCAGTACTTC. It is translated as CASSTGLAGGLSYEQYF.

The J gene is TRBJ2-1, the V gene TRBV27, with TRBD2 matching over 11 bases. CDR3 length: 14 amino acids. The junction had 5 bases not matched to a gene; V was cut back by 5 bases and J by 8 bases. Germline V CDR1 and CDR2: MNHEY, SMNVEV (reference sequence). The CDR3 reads CASSRTSGSYEQFF. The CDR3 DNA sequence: TGTGCCAGCAGTCGAACTAGCGGGAGCTATGAGCAGTTCTTC.

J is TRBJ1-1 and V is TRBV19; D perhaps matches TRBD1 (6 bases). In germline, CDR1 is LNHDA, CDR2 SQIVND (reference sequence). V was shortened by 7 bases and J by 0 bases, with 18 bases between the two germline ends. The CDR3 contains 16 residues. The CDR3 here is CASNAKRQAVNTEAFF. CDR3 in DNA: TGTGCCAGTAACGCCAAGCGACAGGCCGTGAACACTGAAGCTTTCTTT.

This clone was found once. CDR3 region: CASSPGDRNTIYF. The CDR3 DNA follows: TGCGCCAGCAGCCCGGGAGACCGAAACACCATATATTTT. The chain is built from TRBV5-1 and TRBJ1-3; D not resolved. Per germline, CDR1 SGHRS and CDR2 YFSETQ. The CDR3 is 13 residues long. V gave up 4 bases and J gave up 5 bases, with 10 bases separating them. Using reference TRBV5-1 and TRBJ1-3 for the parts outside the CDR3, the full variable domain is KAGVTQTPRYLIKTRGQQVTLSCSPISGHRSVSWYQQTPGQGLQFLFEYFSETQRNKGNFPGRFSGRQFSNSRSEMNVSTLELGDSALYLCASSPGDRNTIYFGEGSWLTVV.

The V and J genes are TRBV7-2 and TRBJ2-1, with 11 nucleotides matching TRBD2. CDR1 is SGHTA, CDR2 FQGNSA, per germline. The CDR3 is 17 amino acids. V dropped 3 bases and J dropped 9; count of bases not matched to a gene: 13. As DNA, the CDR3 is TGTGCCAGCAGCTTTCCCGTATCGGGTCTAGCGGGAGGTGAGCAGTTCTTC. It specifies CASSFPVSGLAGGEQFF.

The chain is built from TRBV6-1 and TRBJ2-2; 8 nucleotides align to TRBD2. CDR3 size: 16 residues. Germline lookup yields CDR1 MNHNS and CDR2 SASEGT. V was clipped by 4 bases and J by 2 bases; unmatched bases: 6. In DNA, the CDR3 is TGTGCCAGCAGTGTTGGTAGCGGGGTTAACACCGGGGAGCTGTTTTTT. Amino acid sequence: CASSVGSGVNTGELFF.

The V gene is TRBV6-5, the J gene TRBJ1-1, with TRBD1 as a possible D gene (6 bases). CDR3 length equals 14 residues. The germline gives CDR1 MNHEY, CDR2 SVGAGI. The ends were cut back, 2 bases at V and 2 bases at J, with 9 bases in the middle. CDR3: CASSYAQGNTEAFF. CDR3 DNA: TGTGCCAGCAGTTACGCACAGGGAAACACTGAAGCTTTCTTT.

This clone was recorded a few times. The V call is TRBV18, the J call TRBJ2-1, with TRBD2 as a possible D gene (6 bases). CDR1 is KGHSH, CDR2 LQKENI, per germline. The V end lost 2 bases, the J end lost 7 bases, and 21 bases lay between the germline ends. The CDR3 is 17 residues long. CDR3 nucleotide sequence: TGTGCCAGCTCACCATGGCGCCGGGAGTACCTAGGTAATGAGCAGTTCTTC. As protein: CASSPWRREYLGNEQFF.

The CDR3 bases are TGCGCCAGCAGCCCTGGACCGGGACAGGGCACAGATACGCAGTATTTT. Protein: CASSPGPGQGTDTQYF. The chain carries TRBV5-1 and TRBJ2-3, with 8 bases identical to TRBD1. The CDR3 covers 16 residues. Trimming took 4 bases from V and 1 from J; bases not matched to a gene: 8. Germline loops: CDR1 SGHRS, CDR2 YFSETQ.

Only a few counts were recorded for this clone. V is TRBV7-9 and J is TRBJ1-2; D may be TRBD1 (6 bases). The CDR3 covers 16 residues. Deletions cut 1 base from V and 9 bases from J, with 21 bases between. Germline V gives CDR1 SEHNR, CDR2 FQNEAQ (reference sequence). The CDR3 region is CASSLENGQSRFCYTF. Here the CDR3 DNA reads TGTGCCAGCAGCTTAGAAAATGGACAGAGCCGCTTTTGCTACACCTTC.

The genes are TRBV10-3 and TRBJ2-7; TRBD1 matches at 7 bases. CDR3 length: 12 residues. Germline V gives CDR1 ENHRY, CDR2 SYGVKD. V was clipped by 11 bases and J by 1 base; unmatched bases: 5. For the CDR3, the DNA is TGTGCCTCCCAGGGGGAGTCCTACGAGCAGTACTTC. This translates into CASQGESYEQYF.

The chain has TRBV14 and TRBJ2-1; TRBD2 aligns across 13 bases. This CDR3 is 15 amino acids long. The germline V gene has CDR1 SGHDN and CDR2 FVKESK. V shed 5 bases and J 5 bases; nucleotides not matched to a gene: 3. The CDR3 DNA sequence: TGTGCCAGCAGCTCGGGACTAGCGGGGAACAATGAGCAGTTCTTC. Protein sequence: CASSSGLAGNNEQFF.

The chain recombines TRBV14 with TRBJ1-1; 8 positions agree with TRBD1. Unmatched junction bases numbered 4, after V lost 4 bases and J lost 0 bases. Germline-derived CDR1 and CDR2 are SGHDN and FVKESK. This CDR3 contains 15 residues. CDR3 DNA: TGTGCCAGCAGCCTTCGGACAGGGATGAACACTGAAGCTTTCTTT. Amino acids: CASSLRTGMNTEAFF.

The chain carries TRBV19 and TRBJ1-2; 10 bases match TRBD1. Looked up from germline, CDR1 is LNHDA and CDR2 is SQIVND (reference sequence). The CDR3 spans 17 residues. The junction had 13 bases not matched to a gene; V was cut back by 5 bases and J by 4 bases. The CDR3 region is CASSPIPGQGSVYGYTF. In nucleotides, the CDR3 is TGTGCCAGTAGTCCGATCCCGGGACAGGGGTCGGTCTATGGCTACACCTTC.

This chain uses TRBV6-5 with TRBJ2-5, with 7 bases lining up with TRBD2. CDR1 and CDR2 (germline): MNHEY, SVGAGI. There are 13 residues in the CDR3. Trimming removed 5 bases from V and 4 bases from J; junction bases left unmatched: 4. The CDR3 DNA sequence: TGTGCCAGCAGTGCCGGGGGGAGAGAGACCCAGTACTTC. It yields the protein CASSAGGRETQYF.

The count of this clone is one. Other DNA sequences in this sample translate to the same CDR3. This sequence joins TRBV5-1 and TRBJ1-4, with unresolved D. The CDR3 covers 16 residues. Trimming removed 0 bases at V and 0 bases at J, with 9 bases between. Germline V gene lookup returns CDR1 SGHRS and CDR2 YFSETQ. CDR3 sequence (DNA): TGCGCCAGCAGCTTGGTCGGTTTCGCAACTAATGAAAAACTGTTTTTT. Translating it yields CASSLVGFATNEKLFF.

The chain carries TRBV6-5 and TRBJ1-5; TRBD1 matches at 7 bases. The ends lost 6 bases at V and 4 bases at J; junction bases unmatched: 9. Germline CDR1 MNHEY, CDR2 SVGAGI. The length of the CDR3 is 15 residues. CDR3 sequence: CASRLTGTANQPQHF. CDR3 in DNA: TGTGCCAGCAGACTGACCGGGACAGCAAATCAGCCCCAGCATTTT.

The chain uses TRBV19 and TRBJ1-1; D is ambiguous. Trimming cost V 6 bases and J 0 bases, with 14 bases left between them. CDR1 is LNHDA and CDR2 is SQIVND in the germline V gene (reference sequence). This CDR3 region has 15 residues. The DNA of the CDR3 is TGTGCCAGTAGCCCCCTGGGAGGTCTGAACACTGAAGCTTTCTTT. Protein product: CASSPLGGLNTEAFF.

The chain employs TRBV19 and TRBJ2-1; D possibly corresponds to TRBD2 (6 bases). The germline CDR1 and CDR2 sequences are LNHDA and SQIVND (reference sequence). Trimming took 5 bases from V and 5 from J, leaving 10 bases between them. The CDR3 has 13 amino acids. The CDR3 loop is CASSGDSNNEQFF. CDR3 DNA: TGTGCCAGTAGTGGGGACTCTAACAATGAGCAGTTCTTC.

The CDR3 DNA reads as TGTGCCAGCAGCTTGAGTCCGGGGTCCTACGAGCAGTACTTC. It yields the protein CASSLSPGSYEQYF. The rearrangement uses TRBV5-4 and TRBJ2-5, with D maybe TRBD2 (5 bases). The J call may not be correct, given that the DNA end is closer to TRBJ2-7. Germline assignment: CDR1 SGHNT and CDR2 YYREEE (reference sequence). This CDR3 spans 14 amino acids.

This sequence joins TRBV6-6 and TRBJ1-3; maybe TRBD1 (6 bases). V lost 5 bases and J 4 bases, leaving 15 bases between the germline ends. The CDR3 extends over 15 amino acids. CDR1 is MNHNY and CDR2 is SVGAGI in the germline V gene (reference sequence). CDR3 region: CASSTTGTRGNTIYF. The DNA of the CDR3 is TGTGCCAGCAGTACTACCGGGACACGCGGAAACACCATATATTTT.

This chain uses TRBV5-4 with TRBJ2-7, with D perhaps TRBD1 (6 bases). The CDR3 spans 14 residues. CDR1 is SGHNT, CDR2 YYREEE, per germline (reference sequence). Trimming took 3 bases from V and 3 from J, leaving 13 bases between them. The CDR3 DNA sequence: TGTGCCAGCAGCTCGGAATCCAGGGGCTACGAGCAGTACTTC. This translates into CASSSESRGYEQYF. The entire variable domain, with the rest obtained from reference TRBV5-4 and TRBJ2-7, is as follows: ETGVTQSPTHLIKTRGQQVTLRCSSQSGHNTVSWYQQALGQGPQFIFQYYREEENGRGNFPPRFSGLQFPNYSSELNVNALELDDSALYLCASSSESRGYEQYFGPGTRLTVT.

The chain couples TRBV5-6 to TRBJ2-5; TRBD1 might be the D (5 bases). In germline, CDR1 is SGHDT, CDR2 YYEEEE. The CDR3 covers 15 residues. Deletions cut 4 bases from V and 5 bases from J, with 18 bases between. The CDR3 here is CASSPSQGLGETQYF. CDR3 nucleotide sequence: TGTGCCAGCAGCCCCAGTCAGGGCCTAGGGGAGACCCAGTACTTC.

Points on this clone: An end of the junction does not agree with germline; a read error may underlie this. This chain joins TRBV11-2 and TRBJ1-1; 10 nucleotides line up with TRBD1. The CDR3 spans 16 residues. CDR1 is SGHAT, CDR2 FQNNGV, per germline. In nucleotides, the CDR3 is TGTGCCAGCAGCTTAGGACCGGGACAGGGGAACCCTGAAGCTTTCTTT. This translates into CASSLGPGQGNPEAFF.

CDR3 in DNA: TGTGCCAGCAGTTTATCTAGCGGGGGCTACAATGAGCAGTTCTTC. Translating gives CASSLSSGGYNEQFF. V is TRBV27 and J is TRBJ2-1, with 9 positions matching TRBD2. Germline V lookup: CDR1 MNHEY, CDR2 SMNVEV (reference sequence). This CDR3 region has 15 residues. Germline trimming cut 0 bases from V and 3 bases from J; bases unmatched to any gene: 0.

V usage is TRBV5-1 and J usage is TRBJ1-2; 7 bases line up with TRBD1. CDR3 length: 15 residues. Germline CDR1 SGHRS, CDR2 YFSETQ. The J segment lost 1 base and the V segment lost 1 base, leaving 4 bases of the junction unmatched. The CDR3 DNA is TGCGCCAGCAGCTTGCCTAGACAGGGTAACTATGGCTACACCTTC. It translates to CASSLPRQGNYGYTF.

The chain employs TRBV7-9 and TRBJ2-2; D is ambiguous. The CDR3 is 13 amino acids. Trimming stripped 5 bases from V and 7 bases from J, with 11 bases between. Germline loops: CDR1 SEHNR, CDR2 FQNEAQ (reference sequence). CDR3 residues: CASSPPGDGELFF. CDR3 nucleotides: TGTGCCAGCAGCCCCCCCGGAGACGGGGAGCTGTTTTTT.

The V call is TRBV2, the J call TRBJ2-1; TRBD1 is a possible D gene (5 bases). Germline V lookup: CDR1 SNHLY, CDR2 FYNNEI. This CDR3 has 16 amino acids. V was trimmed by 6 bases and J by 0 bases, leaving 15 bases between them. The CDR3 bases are TGTGCCAGCAGACTCGGCCGAGACAGCTCCTACAATGAGCAGTTCTTC. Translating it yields CASRLGRDSSYNEQFF.

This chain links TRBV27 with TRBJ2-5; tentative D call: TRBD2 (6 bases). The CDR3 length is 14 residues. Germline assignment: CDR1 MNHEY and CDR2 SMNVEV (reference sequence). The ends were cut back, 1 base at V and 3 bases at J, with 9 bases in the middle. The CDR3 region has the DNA TGTGCCAGCAGTTTATGGACGGGGGAAGAGACCCAGTACTTC. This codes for CASSLWTGEETQYF.

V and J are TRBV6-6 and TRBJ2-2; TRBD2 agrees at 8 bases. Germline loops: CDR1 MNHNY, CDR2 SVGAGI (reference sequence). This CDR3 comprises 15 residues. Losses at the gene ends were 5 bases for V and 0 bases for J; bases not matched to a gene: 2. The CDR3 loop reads CASSERETNTGELFF. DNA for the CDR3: TGTGCCAGCAGTGAGCGGGAGACGAACACCGGGGAGCTGTTTTTT.

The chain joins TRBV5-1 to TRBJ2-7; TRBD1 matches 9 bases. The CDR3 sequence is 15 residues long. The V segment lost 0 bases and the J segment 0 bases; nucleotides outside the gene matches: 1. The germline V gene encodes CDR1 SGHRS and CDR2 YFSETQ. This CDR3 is CASSLGDRVSYEQYF. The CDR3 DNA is TGCGCCAGCAGCTTGGGGGACAGGGTCTCCTACGAGCAGTACTTC.